This is a list of T cell receptor beta chains from one sample in a study of T cell repertoires in cytomegalovirus infection. TCRdb reprocessed the reads with MiXCR, giving one entry per CDR3 protein. This sample yields roughly 730,000 distinct CDR3 sequences, of which 33% are seen a single time; over 15% belongs to the top ten. These receptors have no known antigen. The starting material was cultured PBMCs, obtained from culture after CMV antigen stimulation. The source is a human donor in good health (CMV status not recorded). Some clones in this sample may be carry-over from other donors' samples. Each CDR3 is given with its conserved first and last residue. D genes are given only for firm matches. Clone size, where shown, is once, few, many, or a class for clones that have expanded.

d_call | j_call | clone_size | v_call | cdr3_aa | cdr3_nt
. | TRBJ2-2 | . | TRBV18 | CASSPPSLASGELFF | TGTGCCAGCTCACCACCGTCCTTGGCTTCCGGGGAGCTGTTTTTT
. | TRBJ2-1 | few | TRBV20-1 | CSATWTAYNEQFF | TGCAGTGCAACCTGGACAGCCTACAATGAGCAGTTCTTC
. | TRBJ2-7 | . | TRBV7-9 | CASSWGGQEVYEQYF | TGTGCCAGCAGCTGGGGGGGACAGGAGGTGTACGAGCAGTACTTC
. | TRBJ2-2 | few | TRBV6-1 | CASSALPDTGELFF | TGTGCCAGCAGTGCCCTTCCGGATACCGGGGAGCTGTTTTTT
. | TRBJ2-7 | few | TRBV6-6 | CASSYGRESYEQYF | TGTGCCAGCAGTTACGGCAGGGAGTCCTACGAGCAGTACTTC
. | TRBJ2-1 | few | TRBV20-1 | CSARKGGVVFREQFF | TGCAGTGCTAGAAAGGGGGGAGTCGTTTTCCGGGAGCAGTTCTTC
. | TRBJ2-1 | . | TRBV6-6 | CASSYSPGIYNEQFF | TGTGCCAGCAGTTACTCGCCAGGGATATACAATGAGCAGTTCTTC
TRBD1 | TRBJ1-2 | . | TRBV18 | CASSPSDRVYGYTF | TGTGCCAGCTCCCCGTCGGACAGGGTCTATGGCTACACCTTC
TRBD2 | TRBJ2-3 | many | TRBV12-3/TRBV12-4 | CASRPGTSGITDTQYF | TGTGCCAGCAGGCCGGGGACTAGCGGGATCACAGATACGCAGTATTTT
. | TRBJ2-2 | . | TRBV29-1 | CSVGGAGGELFF | TGCAGCGTTGGGGGGGCTGGCGGGGAGCTGTTTTTT
. | TRBJ2-7 | . | TRBV20-1 | CSATFGSSREQYF | TGCAGTGCCACTTTCGGTAGCTCGAGGGAGCAGTACTTC
TRBD1 | TRBJ2-3 | . | TRBV28 | CASGQDRGDTDTQYF | TGTGCCAGCGGACAGGACAGGGGCGACACAGATACGCAGTATTTT
TRBD1 | TRBJ2-4 | . | TRBV11-3 | CASSLGQGSKNIQYF | TGTGCCAGCAGCTTAGGACAGGGGTCCAAAAACATTCAGTACTTC
TRBD1 | TRBJ1-6 | . | TRBV15 | CATSREGTGAYPLHF | TGTGCCACCAGCAGAGAAGGGACAGGCGCTTATCCCCTCCACTTT
. | TRBJ1-5 | few | TRBV6-5 | CASSFSPSNQPQHF | TGTGCCAGCAGTTTTTCCCCTAGCAATCAGCCCCAGCATTTT
. | TRBJ1-1 | . | TRBV6-1 | CASSIWAENTEAFF | TGTGCCAGCAGTATCTGGGCTGAGAACACTGAAGCTTTCTTT
. | TRBJ2-1 | . | TRBV4-3 | CASSQGGWPKGNEQFF | TGCGCCAGCAGCCAAGGGGGCTGGCCTAAAGGCAATGAGCAGTTCTTC
. | TRBJ2-1 | many | TRBV7-2 | CASSDYSELGEQFF | TGTGCCAGCAGTGATTATAGCGAGCTGGGTGAGCAGTTCTTC
TRBD1 | TRBJ1-1 | . | TRBV11-2 | CASSSGGTAAEAFF | TGTGCCAGCAGCTCCGGCGGGACAGCCGCTGAAGCTTTCTTT
TRBD1 | TRBJ1-1 | few | TRBV11-3 | CASSFGTGEAFF | TGTGCCAGCAGCTTCGGGACAGGTGAAGCTTTCTTT
. | TRBJ1-2 | many | TRBV7-2 | CASSLGGTSGYTF | TGTGCCAGCAGCTTAGGCGGGACCTCTGGCTACACCTTC
TRBD1 | TRBJ2-7 | . | TRBV6-2/TRBV6-3 | CASSPRWGQVAASYEQYF | TGTGCCAGCAGTCCACGATGGGGACAGGTGGCAGCTTCCTACGAGCAGTACTTC
. | TRBJ1-5 | few | TRBV12-3/TRBV12-4 | CASRHPNQPQHF | TGTGCCAGCAGACACCCGAATCAGCCCCAGCATTTT